A single sample is the source of the 16 T cell receptor beta chains below, sequenced in a study of early stage breast cancer tumors. Assay used: immunoSEQ multiplex PCR; TCRdb lists only in-frame clones, some missing. The sample holds thousands of clones; around 72% are singletons and the top ten take approximately 26%. The sequencing sample was made of normal breast tissue next to the tumor. These receptors all stem from a person in their sixties or seventies with breast cancer.

The chain employs TRBV7-8 and TRBJ2-5; either TRBD1 or TRBD2 may supply D (5 bases each). CDR3 length equals 16 residues. Trimming took off 0 bases at V and 4 bases at J, with 15 bases between the two ends. Germline lookup yields CDR1 SGHVS and CDR2 FQNEAQ. The CDR3 DNA sequence: TGTGCCAGCAGCTTAGCCCGGGACCCCCTAGGAGAGACCCAGTACTTC. It is translated as CASSLARDPLGETQYF.

The rearrangement links TRBV2 to TRBJ2-7, with 7 nucleotides matching TRBD1. Per germline, CDR1 SNHLY and CDR2 FYNNEI. This CDR3 is 15 amino acids long. The J segment lost 7 bases and the V segment lost 6 bases, leaving 15 bases of the junction unmatched. CDR3 residues: CASSQIGQASGEQYF. The CDR3 bases are TGTGCCAGCAGCCAGATCGGACAGGCCTCGGGAGAGCAGTACTTC.

The chain combines TRBV7-8 with TRBJ1-1; TRBD1 might be the D (6 bases). Germline V gene lookup returns CDR1 SGHVS and CDR2 FQNEAQ. Trimming took 5 bases from V and 2 from J, leaving 9 bases between them. The CDR3 length is 13 residues. CDR3 nucleotide sequence: TGTGCCAGCAGCCTGGGACAAAACACTGAAGCTTTCTTT. It yields the protein CASSLGQNTEAFF.

V and J are TRBV30 and TRBJ2-1; 9 positions agree with TRBD2. The CDR3 is 14 residues long. The ends lost 2 bases at V and 8 bases at J; junction bases unmatched: 7. Germline loops: CDR1 GTSNPN, CDR2 SVGIG (reference sequence). This CDR3 reads CAWSRAGGPYEQFF. As DNA, the CDR3 is TGTGCCTGGAGTCGGGCGGGAGGGCCCTATGAGCAGTTCTTC. The full variable domain, with the rest looked up from reference TRBV30 and TRBJ2-1, is SQTIHQWPATLVQPVGSPLSLECTVEGTSNPNLYWYRQAAGRGLQLLFYSVGIGQISSEVPQNLSASRPQDRQFILSSKKLLLSDSGFYLCAWSRAGGPYEQFFGPGTRLTVL.

The chain links TRBV11-2 to TRBJ1-5, with D possibly being TRBD1 (6 bases). CDR3 length: 15 residues. Germline loops: CDR1 SGHAT, CDR2 FQNNGV. V lost 5 bases and J lost 3, with 14 bases in between. DNA of the CDR3: TGTGCCAGCAGCCGAGACCTGGGGGCCAATCAGCCCCAGCATTTT. It translates to CASSRDLGANQPQHF.

Judged by abundance, this clone is medium-sized. The V and J genes are TRBV19 and TRBJ1-5, with D hard to call. In germline, CDR1 is LNHDA, CDR2 SQIVND (reference sequence). Trimming pared 5 bases from V and 0 bases from J, leaving 14 bases between. This CDR3 contains 16 residues. This CDR3 is CASSPRTSYSNQPQHF. The CDR3 DNA sequence: TGTGCCAGTAGTCCCCGCACATCGTATAGCAATCAGCCCCAGCATTTT.

This chain connects TRBV11-3 to TRBJ1-1, with D uncertain. Germline CDR1 SGHNT, CDR2 YENEEA. The CDR3 consists of 11 residues. Trimming left V 5 bases short and J 4 bases short, with 5 bases between. CDR3 amino acids: CASSLRTEAFF. The DNA of the CDR3 is TGTGCCAGCAGCCTACGCACTGAAGCTTTCTTT.

J is TRBJ2-2 and V is TRBV10-1, with TRBD1 identical over 9 bases. J gave up 1 base and V 5 bases, and 8 bases lay outside the gene matches. The CDR3 contains 17 residues. Germline V gene data show CDR1 as WNHNN and CDR2 as SYGVQD (reference sequence). CDR3 sequence (DNA): TGCGCCAGCAGTAGTAGGGACAGGGTTGGGAACACCGGGGAGCTGTTTTTT. It is translated as CASSSRDRVGNTGELFF.

The table lists this clone with a few counts. The rearrangement uses TRBV2 and TRBJ2-6; no firm D call. CDR1 is SNHLY, CDR2 FYNNEI, per germline. CDR3 length: 13 amino acids. Trimming pared 1 base from V and 3 bases from J, leaving 1 base between. The CDR3, as DNA: TGTGCCAGCAGTGAAGTTGGGGCCAACGTCCTGACTTTC. Translating it yields CASSEVGANVLTF.

The chain combines TRBV5-1 with TRBJ1-4; D ambiguous. The CDR3 extends over 14 amino acids. In germline, CDR1 is SGHRS, CDR2 YFSETQ. The germline V and J ends were trimmed by 3 bases and 0 bases, with 6 bases remaining between them. Here the CDR3 DNA reads TGCGCCAGCAGCTCGGACGCAACTAATGAAAAACTGTTTTTT. It is translated as CASSSDATNEKLFF.

The chain carries TRBV7-2 and TRBJ2-5, with 7 bases lining up with TRBD1. Germline assignment: CDR1 SGHTA and CDR2 FQGNSA. The CDR3 has 18 residues. V lost 1 base, J lost 1 base, and 12 bases stayed unmatched. CDR3 region: CASSLGVTGTGSQETQYF. The CDR3, as DNA: TGTGCCAGCAGCTTAGGCGTGACAGGGACGGGAAGCCAAGAGACCCAGTACTTC. Complete variable domain (other parts from reference TRBV7-2 and TRBJ2-5): GAGVSQSPSNKVTEKGKDVELRCDPISGHTALYWYRQSLGQGLEFLIYFQGNSAPDKSGLPSDRFSAERTGGSVSTLTIQRTQQEDSAVYLCASSLGVTGTGSQETQYFGPGTRLLVL.

In its sample, this clone was seen a few times. V is TRBV2 and J is TRBJ2-3; D not certain. V was shortened by 3 bases and J by 3 bases, with 1 base between the two germline ends. The CDR3 is made up of 11 amino acids. The germline V gene has CDR1 SNHLY and CDR2 FYNNEI. The CDR3 reads CASSETDTQYF. CDR3 coding DNA: TGTGCCAGCAGTGAGACAGATACGCAGTATTTT. Variable domain in full (rest from reference TRBV2 and TRBJ2-3): EPEVTQTPSHQVTQMGQEVILRCVPISNHLYFYWYRQILGQKVEFLVSFYNNEISEKSEIFDDQFSVERPDGSNFTLKIRSTKLEDSAMYFCASSETDTQYFGPGTRLTVL.

This clone has only one observation. The chain recombines TRBV13 with TRBJ1-1; D remains unclear. CDR3 size: 13 residues. Germline V gives CDR1 PRHDT, CDR2 FYEKMQ (reference sequence). Trimming cost V 4 bases and J 6 bases, with 12 bases left between them. Written as DNA, the CDR3 is TGTGCCAGCAGCTCCCCCGGAAAGGCTGAAGCTTTCTTT. The encoded protein is CASSSPGKAEAFF.

The chain recombines TRBV4-1 with TRBJ1-5; D is uncertain. Germline V gene sequence: CDR1 MGHRA, CDR2 YSYEKL. V was pared by 0 bases and J by 3 bases, with 12 bases between. The CDR3 covers 16 residues. DNA for the CDR3: TGCGCCAGCAGCCAAGAAGTGACCGCTTTCAATCAGCCCCAGCATTTT. It encodes CASSQEVTAFNQPQHF.

In this sample, this clone is medium-sized. The chain uses TRBV5-6 and TRBJ1-2; 8 nucleotides match TRBD1. The CDR3 runs to 16 residues. Trimming took 3 bases from V and 7 from J; bases not matched to a gene: 14. CDR1 is SGHDT, CDR2 YYEEEE, per germline. CDR3 protein: CASSSTFGQGRSGYTF. The DNA for the CDR3 is TGTGCCAGCAGCTCCACCTTCGGACAGGGACGAAGTGGCTACACCTTC.

This rearrangement joins TRBV30 to TRBJ2-3; possibly TRBD2 for D (6 bases). The CDR3 totals 13 residues. The ends were cut back, 6 bases at V and 0 bases at J, with 10 bases in the middle. CDR1 is GTSNPN and CDR2 is SVGIG in the germline V gene (reference sequence). The CDR3 DNA follows: TGTGCCTGTCCCGGGACTAGCACAGATACGCAGTATTTT. Its translation is CACPGTSTDTQYF.